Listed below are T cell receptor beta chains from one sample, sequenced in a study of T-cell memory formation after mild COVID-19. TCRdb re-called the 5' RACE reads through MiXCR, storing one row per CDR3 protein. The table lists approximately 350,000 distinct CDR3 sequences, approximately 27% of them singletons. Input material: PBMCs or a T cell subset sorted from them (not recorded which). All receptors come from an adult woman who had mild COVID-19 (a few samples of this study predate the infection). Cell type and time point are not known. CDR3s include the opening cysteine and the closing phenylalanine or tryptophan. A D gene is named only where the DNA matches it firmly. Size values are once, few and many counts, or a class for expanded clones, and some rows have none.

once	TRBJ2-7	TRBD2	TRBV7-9	CASSLALGLEYEQYF	TGTGCCAGCAGCTTAGCGCTGGGACTAGAATACGAGCAGTACTTC
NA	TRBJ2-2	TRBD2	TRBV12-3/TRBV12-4	CASRDRIGGAFHGGELFF	TGTGCCAGCAGAGATCGTATCGGGGGGGCCTTTCATGGAGGGGAGCTGTTTTTT
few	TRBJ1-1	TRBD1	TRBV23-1	CASSRDRGGEAFF	TGCGCCAGCAGTCGGGACAGGGGTGGTGAAGCTTTCTTT
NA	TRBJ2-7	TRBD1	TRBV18	CASSRTGQGEQYF	TGTGCCAGCTCACGGACAGGACAGGGAGAGCAGTACTTC
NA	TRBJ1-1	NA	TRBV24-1	CATRARGLNTEAFF	TGTGCCACCAGGGCCCGGGGGCTGAACACTGAAGCTTTCTTT
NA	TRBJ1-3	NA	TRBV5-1	CASSPALLSGNTIYF	TGCGCCAGCAGTCCTGCCCTCCTATCTGGAAACACCATATATTTT
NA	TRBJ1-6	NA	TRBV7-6	CASSSQEYNSPLHF	TGTGCCAGCAGCTCCCAGGAATATAATTCACCCCTCCACTTT
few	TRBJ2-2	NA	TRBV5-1	CASSLKGAGTGELFF	TGCGCCAGCAGCCTCAAAGGGGCGGGCACCGGGGAGCTGTTTTTT
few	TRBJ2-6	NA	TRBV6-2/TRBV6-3	CASSYSSSGANVLTF	TGTGCCAGCAGTTACTCTTCTTCTGGGGCCAACGTCCTGACTTTC
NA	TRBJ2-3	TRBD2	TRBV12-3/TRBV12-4	CASSFIAGDPTDTQYF	TGTGCCAGCAGTTTTATAGCGGGAGATCCCACAGATACGCAGTATTTT
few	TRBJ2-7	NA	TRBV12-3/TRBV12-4	CASTLGTVSYEQYF	TGTGCCAGCACCCTGGGGACGGTTTCCTACGAGCAGTACTTC
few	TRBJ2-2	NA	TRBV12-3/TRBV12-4	CASSLEGRQNTGELFF	TGTGCCAGCAGTTTAGAGGGCAGACAGAACACCGGGGAGCTGTTTTTT
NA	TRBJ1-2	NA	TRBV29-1	CSVWGGNYGYTF	TGCAGCGTTTGGGGGGGAAACTATGGCTACACCTTC
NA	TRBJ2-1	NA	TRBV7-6	CASSLYREASEQFF	TGTGCCAGCAGCTTATACAGGGAGGCCAGTGAGCAGTTCTTC
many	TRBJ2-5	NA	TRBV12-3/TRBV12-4	CASSLRQGQETQYF	TGTGCCAGCAGTTTAAGGCAGGGTCAAGAGACCCAGTACTTC
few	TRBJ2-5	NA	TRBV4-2	CASSQMRGWETQYF	TGTGCCAGCAGCCAAATGCGGGGATGGGAGACCCAGTACTTC
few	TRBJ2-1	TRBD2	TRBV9	CASSGSGEFYNEQFF	TGTGCCAGCAGCGGTAGCGGGGAATTCTACAATGAGCAGTTCTTC
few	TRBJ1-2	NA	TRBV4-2	CASSPPPETGNRGYTF	TGTGCCAGCAGCCCTCCCCCGGAGACGGGCAATCGGGGCTACACCTTC
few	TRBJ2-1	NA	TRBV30	CAWSVLGLDSYNEQFF	TGTGCCTGGAGTGTACTCGGCCTAGACTCCTACAATGAGCAGTTCTTC
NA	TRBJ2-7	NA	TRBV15	CATSSVTGQPYDEQYF	TGTGCCACCAGCAGCGTCACAGGGCAGCCCTACGACGAGCAGTACTTC
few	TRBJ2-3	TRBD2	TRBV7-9	CASSLGLAEGVDTQYF	TGTGCCAGCAGCTTAGGACTAGCGGAGGGAGTAGATACGCAGTATTTT
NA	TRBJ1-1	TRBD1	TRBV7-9	CAGGRQGLTATEAFF	TGTGCGGGGGGGCGACAGGGACTAACGGCCACTGAAGCTTTCTTT
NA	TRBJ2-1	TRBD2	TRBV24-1	CATSDLTSGGADYNEQFF	TGTGCCACCAGTGACTTGACTAGCGGGGGGGCCGACTACAATGAGCAGTTCTTC
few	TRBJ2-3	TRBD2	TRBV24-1	CATSLAGASTDTQYF	TGTGCCACCAGTCTAGCGGGAGCTAGCACAGATACGCAGTATTTT
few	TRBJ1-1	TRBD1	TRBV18	CASSLPGQGVNEAFF	TGTGCCAGCTCACTCCCGGGACAGGGTGTCAATGAAGCTTTCTTT
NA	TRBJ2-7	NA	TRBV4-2	CASSQDSGQTYEQYF	TGTGCCAGCAGCCAAGACTCTGGACAGACCTACGAGCAGTACTTC
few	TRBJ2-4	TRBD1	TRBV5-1	CASSQNPGQVFDLQYF	TGCGCCAGCAGCCAGAACCCTGGACAGGTCTTTGACCTTCAGTACTTC
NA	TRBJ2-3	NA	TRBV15	CATSRTGTYGVDTQYF	TGTGCCACCAGCAGGACCGGGACTTATGGGGTAGATACGCAGTATTTT
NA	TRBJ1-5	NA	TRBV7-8	CASSPPGGERQPQHF	TGTGCCAGCAGCCCTCCGGGAGGGGAGCGACAGCCCCAGCATTTT
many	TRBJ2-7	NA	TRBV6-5	CASSYSAGTSYEQYF	TGTGCCAGCAGTTACTCGGCCGGGACCTCCTACGAGCAGTACTTC
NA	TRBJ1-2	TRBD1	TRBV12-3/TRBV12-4	CASSFFRDRADLGYGYTF	TGTGCCAGCAGTTTTTTCAGGGACAGGGCTGATCTCGGCTATGGCTACACCTTC
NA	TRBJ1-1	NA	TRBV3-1	CASSPGRRNTEAFF	TGTGCCAGCAGCCCCGGCAGGAGGAACACTGAAGCTTTCTTT
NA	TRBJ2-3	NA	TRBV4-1	CASKSGVTDTQYF	TGCGCCAGCAAATCAGGGGTCACAGATACGCAGTATTTT
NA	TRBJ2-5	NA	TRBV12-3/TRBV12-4	CASSRGSGGETQYF	TGTGCCAGCAGCCGAGGAAGTGGGGGTGAGACCCAGTACTTC
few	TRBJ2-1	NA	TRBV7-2	CASSGDSGYNEQFF	TGTGCCAGCAGCGGGGACAGCGGGTACAATGAGCAGTTCTTC
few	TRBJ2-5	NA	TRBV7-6	CASSQNVLGEETQYF	TGTGCCAGCAGCCAAAACGTTCTGGGAGAAGAGACCCAGTACTTC
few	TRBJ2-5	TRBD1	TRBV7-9	CASRPRDSRETQYF	TGTGCCAGCAGACCACGGGACAGCAGAGAGACCCAGTACTTC
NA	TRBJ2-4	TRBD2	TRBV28	CASTPLTSGRRNIQYF	TGTGCCAGCACCCCATTGACTAGCGGGAGGAGGAACATTCAGTACTTC
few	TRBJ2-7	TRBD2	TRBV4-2	CASSLSSGGSEQYF	TGTGCCAGCAGCCTTAGCTCCGGGGGGAGCGAGCAGTACTTC
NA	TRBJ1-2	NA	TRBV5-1	CASSPRTGHYTF	TGCGCCAGCAGCCCTAGGACCGGCCATTACACCTTC
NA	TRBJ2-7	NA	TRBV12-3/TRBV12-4	CASSPAIYEQYF	TGTGCCAGCAGTCCCGCGATTTACGAGCAGTACTTC
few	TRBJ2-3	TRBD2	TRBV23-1	CASSQSGTSGGADTQYF	TGCGCCAGCAGTCAATCGGGGACTAGCGGGGGCGCAGATACGCAGTATTTT
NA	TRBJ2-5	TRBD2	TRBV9	CASSTSGTYQETQYF	TGTGCCAGCAGCACTAGCGGGACTTACCAAGAGACCCAGTACTTC
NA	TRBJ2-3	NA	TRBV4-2	CASSHRRSNTDTQYF	TGTGCCAGCAGCCACCGCCGCTCTAACACAGATACGCAGTATTTT
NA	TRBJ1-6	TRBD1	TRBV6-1	CASSEVWGRGPNSPLHF	TGTGCCAGCAGTGAAGTTTGGGGAAGGGGGCCCAATTCACCCCTCCACTTT
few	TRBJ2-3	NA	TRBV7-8	CASSHTESTDTQYF	TGTGCCAGCAGCCATACAGAGAGCACAGATACGCAGTATTTT
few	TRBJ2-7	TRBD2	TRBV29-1	CSVLSTSGRATYEQYF	TGCAGCGTTCTAAGTACTAGCGGGCGGGCCACCTACGAGCAGTACTTC
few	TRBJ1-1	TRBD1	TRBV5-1	CASSLGQGIEAFF	TGCGCCAGCAGCTTGGGACAGGGAATTGAAGCTTTCTTT
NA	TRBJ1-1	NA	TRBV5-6	CASSRRIGNTEAFF	TGTGCCAGCAGCAGGAGGATCGGGAACACTGAAGCTTTCTTT
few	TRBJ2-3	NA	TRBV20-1	CSARGSGGTLDTQYF	TGCAGTGCTAGAGGGTCTGGGGGAACTTTGGATACGCAGTATTTT
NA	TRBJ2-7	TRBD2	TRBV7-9	CASMASGNDEQYF	TGTGCCAGCATGGCTAGCGGGAACGACGAGCAGTACTTC
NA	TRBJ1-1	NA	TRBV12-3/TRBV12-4	CASSPSRSGSAGNTEAFF	TGTGCCAGCAGTCCATCCAGGAGCGGATCCGCGGGGAACACTGAAGCTTTCTTT
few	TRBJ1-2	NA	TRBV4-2	CASSQENAYYGYTF	TGTGCCAGCAGCCAAGAGAACGCATACTATGGCTACACCTTC